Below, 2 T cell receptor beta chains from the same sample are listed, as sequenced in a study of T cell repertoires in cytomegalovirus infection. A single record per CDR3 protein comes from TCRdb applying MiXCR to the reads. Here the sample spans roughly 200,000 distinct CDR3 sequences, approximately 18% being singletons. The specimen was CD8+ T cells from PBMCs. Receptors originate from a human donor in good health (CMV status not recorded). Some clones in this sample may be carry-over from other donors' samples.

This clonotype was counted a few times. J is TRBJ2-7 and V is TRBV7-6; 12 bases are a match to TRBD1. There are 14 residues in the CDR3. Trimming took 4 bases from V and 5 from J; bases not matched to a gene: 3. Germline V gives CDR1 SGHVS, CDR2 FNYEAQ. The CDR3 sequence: CASSYGDRGHEQYF. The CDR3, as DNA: TGTGCCAGCAGCTATGGGGACAGGGGGCACGAGCAGTACTTC.

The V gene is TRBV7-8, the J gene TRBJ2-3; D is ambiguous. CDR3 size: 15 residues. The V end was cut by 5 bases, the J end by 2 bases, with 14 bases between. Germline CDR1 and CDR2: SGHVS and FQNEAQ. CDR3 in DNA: TGTGCCAGCAGCCATCCGATTGGGCCCACAGATACGCAGTATTTT. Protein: CASSHPIGPTDTQYF.